The entry below describes one T cell receptor (beta chain). TCRdb's table, derived via immunoSEQ multiplex PCR, lists solely in-frame clones and lacks some. The data show more than 400,000 clones, with 90% seen just once and 0.6% held by the top ten. This entry comes from a study of blood T cell repertoires in COVID-19. Germline loops: CDR1 MNHEY, CDR2 SVGEGT. CDR3 size: 12 residues. V gave up 6 bases and J gave up 8 bases; unmatched junction bases: 3. Participants were aged about 18 to 100 years from 20 to 30 US areas. Participants reported their clinical history, and cohort assignment relied on those reports.

The sequence came from a man between 18 and 29 years old who had recovered from COVID-19. Sequencing was performed on PBMCs or T cells enriched from blood (not recorded which). The chain uses TRBV6-2 or TRBV6-3 and TRBJ1-1; 10 bases are shared with TRBD1. The CDR3 DNA is TGTGCCAGCAGCCGGGACAGGGGAGAAGCTTTCTTT. This gives the protein CASSRDRGEAFF.